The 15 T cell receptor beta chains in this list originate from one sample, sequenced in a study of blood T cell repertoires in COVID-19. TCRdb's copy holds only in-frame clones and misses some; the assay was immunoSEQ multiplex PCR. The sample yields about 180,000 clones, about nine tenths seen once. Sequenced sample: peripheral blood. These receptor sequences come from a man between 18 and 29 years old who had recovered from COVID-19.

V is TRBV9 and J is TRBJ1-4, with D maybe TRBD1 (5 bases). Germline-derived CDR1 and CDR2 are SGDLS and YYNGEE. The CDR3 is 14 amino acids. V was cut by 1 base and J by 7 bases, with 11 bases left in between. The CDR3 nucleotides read TGTGCCAGCAGCGTAAGCAGGAGGGGTGAAAAACTGTTTTTT. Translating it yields CASSVSRRGEKLFF.

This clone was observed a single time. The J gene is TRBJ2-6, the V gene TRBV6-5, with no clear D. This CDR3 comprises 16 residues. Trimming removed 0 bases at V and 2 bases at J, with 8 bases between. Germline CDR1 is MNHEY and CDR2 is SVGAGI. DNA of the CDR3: TGTGCCAGCAGTTACTCGCAAGCTGCTGGGGCCAACGTCCTGACTTTC. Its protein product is CASSYSQAAGANVLTF.

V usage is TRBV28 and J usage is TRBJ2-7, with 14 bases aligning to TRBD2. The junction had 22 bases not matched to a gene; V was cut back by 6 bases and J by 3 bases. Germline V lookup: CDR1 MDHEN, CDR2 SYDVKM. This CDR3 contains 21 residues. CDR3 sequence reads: CASSYPGRGGLAGDYFYEQYF. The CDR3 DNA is TGTGCCAGCAGCTATCCCGGCAGGGGGGGACTAGCGGGAGATTACTTCTACGAGCAGTACTTC.

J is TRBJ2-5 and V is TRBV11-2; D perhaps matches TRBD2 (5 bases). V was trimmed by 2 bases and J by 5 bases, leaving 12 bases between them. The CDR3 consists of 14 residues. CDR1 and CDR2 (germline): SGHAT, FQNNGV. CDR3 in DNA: TGTGCCAGCAGCTTATATCCGGGGATGGAGACCCAGTACTTC. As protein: CASSLYPGMETQYF. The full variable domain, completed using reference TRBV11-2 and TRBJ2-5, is EAGVAQSPRYKIIEKRQSVAFWCNPISGHATLYWYQQILGQGPKLLIQFQNNGVVDDSQLPKDRFSAERLKGVDSTLKIQPAKLEDSAVYLCASSLYPGMETQYFGPGTRLLVL.

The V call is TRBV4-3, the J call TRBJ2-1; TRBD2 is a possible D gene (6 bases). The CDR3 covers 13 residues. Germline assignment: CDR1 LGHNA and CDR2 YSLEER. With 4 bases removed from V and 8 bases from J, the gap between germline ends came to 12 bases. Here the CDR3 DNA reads TGCGCCAGCAGCCCCCTGGAGGGGTATGAGCAGTTCTTC. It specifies CASSPLEGYEQFF.

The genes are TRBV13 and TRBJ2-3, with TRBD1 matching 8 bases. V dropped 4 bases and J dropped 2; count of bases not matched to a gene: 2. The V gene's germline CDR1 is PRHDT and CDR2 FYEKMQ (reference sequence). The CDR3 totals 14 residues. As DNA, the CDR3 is TGTGCCAGCAGCTCAGGGGGCCACACAGATACGCAGTATTTT. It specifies CASSSGGHTDTQYF. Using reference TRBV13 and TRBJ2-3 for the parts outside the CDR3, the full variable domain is AAGVIQSPRHLIKEKRETATLKCYPIPRHDTVYWYQQGPGQDPQFLISFYEKMQSDKGSIPDRFSAQQFSDYHSELNMSSLELGDSALYFCASSSGGHTDTQYFGPGTRLTVL.

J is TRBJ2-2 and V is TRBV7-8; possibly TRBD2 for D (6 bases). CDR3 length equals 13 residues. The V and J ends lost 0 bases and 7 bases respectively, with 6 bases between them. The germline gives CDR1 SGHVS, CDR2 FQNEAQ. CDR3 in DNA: TGTGCCAGCAGCTTAGCGGGAGGCGGGGAGCTGTTTTTT. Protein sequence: CASSLAGGGELFF. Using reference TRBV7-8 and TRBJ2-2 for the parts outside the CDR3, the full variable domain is GAGVSQSPRYKVAKRGQDVALRCDPISGHVSLFWYQQALGQGPEFLTYFQNEAQLDKSGLPSDRFFAERPEGSVSTLKIQRTQQEDSAVYLCASSLAGGGELFFGEGSRLTVL.

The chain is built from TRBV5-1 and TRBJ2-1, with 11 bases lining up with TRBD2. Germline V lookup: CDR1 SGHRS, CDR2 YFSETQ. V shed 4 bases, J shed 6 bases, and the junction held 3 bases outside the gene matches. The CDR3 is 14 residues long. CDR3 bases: TGCGCCAGCAGCCCAGGACTAGCGGGCAATGAGCAGTTCTTC. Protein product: CASSPGLAGNEQFF.

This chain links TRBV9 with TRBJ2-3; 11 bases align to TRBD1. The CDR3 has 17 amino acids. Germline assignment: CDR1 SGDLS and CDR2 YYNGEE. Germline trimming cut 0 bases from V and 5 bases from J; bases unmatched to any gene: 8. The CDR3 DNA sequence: TGTGCCAGCAGCGTAGAGGACAGGACAGGGGGCAGAGATACGCAGTATTTT. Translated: CASSVEDRTGGRDTQYF.

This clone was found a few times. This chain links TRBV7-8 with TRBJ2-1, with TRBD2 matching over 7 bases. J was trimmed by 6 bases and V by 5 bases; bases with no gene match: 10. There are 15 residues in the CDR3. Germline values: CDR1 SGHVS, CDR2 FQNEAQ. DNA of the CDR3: TGTGCCAGCAGCCAACCTAGCGGAGGGCCCAATGAGCAGTTCTTC. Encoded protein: CASSQPSGGPNEQFF.

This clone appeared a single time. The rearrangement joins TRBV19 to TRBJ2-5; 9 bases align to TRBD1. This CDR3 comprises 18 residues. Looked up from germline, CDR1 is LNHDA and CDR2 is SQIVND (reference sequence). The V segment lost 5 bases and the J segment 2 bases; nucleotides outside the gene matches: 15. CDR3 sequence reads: CASSPGTGKNSGQETQYF. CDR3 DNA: TGTGCCAGTAGTCCCGGGACAGGGAAAAATTCGGGGCAAGAGACCCAGTACTTC.

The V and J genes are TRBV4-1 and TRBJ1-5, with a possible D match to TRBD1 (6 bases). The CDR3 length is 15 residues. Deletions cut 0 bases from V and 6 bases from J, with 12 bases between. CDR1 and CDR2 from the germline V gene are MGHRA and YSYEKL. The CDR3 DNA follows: TGCGCCAGCAGCCAAGATCCAAGGGGGGGTCAGCCCCAGCATTTT. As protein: CASSQDPRGGQPQHF.

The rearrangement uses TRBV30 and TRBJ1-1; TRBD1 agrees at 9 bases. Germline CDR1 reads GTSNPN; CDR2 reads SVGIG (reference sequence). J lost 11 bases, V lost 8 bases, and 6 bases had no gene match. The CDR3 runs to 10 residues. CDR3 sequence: CAGNRGQAFF. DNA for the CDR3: TGTGCCGGTAACAGGGGGCAGGCTTTCTTT.

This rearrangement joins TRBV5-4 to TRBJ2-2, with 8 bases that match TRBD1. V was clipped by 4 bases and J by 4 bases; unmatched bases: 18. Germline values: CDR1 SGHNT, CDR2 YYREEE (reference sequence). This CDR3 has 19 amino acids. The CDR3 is CASSPTANPGGGGTGELFF. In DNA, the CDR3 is TGTGCCAGCAGCCCGACTGCCAACCCAGGGGGCGGAGGCACCGGGGAGCTGTTTTTT.

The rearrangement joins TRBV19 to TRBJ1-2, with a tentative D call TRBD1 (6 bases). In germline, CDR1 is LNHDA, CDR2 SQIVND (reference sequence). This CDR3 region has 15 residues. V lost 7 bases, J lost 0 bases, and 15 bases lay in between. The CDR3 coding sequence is TGTGCCAGTAAAGACCCGGGACAAGCTAACTATGGCTACACCTTC. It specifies CASKDPGQANYGYTF.